These T cell receptor beta chains were read from a single sample in a study of OX40 agonist ivuxolimab in advanced cancers. TCRdb keeps only in-frame clones here, not all; method: immunoSEQ multiplex PCR. The data show 43,000 or so clones, with more than 75% seen just once and 11% held by the top ten. The sample here was CD4+ or CD8+ T cells sorted from blood, taken in a trial of the OX40 agonist ivuxolimab. These receptors were taken from an adult with an advanced solid tumor such as melanoma, head and neck, liver or kidney cancer. Both conserved end residues are trimmed from each CDR3.

v_call,j_call,cdr3_aa
TRBV28,TRBJ2-7,ASSQGHGSSYEQY
TRBV27,TRBJ1-2,ASSLGVGNDGYT
TRBV7-6,TRBJ2-1,ASSLAGSRDISSYNEQF
TRBV6-6,TRBJ2-5,ASSSGGETQY
TRBV7-2,TRBJ2-1,ASSVRTSGEGQF
TRBV7-9,TRBJ2-3,ASSLGTTSTDTQY
TRBV4-1,TRBJ2-7,ASSQDGPRYEQY
TRBV6-6,TRBJ2-7,ASGTSGSSYEQY
TRBV4-1,TRBJ1-2,ASSPGQGDYGYT
TRBV7-9,TRBJ2-5,ASSLRTAREETQY
TRBV7-9,TRBJ1-2,ASTHPDDIYGYT
TRBV9,TRBJ2-1,ASSVGQGRGDEQF
TRBV7-7,TRBJ1-2,ASSSGTAYGYT
TRBV27,TRBJ2-1,ASSSTLFEQF
TRBV23-1,TRBJ2-3,ASSQQGSDTQY
TRBV5-1,TRBJ1-6,ASSLGGSSYNSPLH
TRBV7-8,TRBJ1-2,ASSLVQGATPEGYT
TRBV6-6,TRBJ2-1,ASTLLVAASDDEQF